The 22 T cell receptor beta chains reported below all come from one sample, sequenced in a study of cytomegalovirus exposure and HLA in healthy donors. Use of 60 Vbeta and 13 Jbeta primers characterized the PCR. Assay: immunoSEQ multiplex PCR; the TCRdb copy retains only in-frame clones and omits some. The table records about 160,000 clones, over 70% of them present only once. Sequenced material: PBMCs. Receptor source: a man between 18 and 29 years old in good health and CMV-seropositive.

The V call is TRBV9, the J call TRBJ2-3, with D possibly TRBD2 on 5 matching bases. Per the germline V gene, CDR1 is SGDLS and CDR2 is YYNGEE. V dropped 4 bases and J dropped 2 bases, with 14 bases sitting between them. The CDR3 runs to 15 residues. CDR3 in amino acids: CASSPSGGNTDTQYF. CDR3 bases: TGTGCCAGCAGCCCCAGCGGTGGCAACACAGATACGCAGTATTTT.

This clone was found a few times. This chain links TRBV9 with TRBJ2-5, with TRBD2 identical over 10 bases. The CDR3 covers 14 residues. V was clipped by 5 bases and J by 7 bases; unmatched bases: 8. The germline V gene encodes CDR1 SGDLS and CDR2 YYNGEE. The CDR3 protein is CASRATSGSGTQYF. The CDR3, as DNA: TGTGCCAGCAGAGCGACTAGCGGGTCGGGGACCCAGTACTTC.

The V and J genes are TRBV4-3 and TRBJ1-6, with 7 bases that match TRBD1. Germline V gene data show CDR1 as LGHNA and CDR2 as YSLEER. Germline trimming cut 2 bases from V and 5 bases from J; bases unmatched to any gene: 3. CDR3 length: 15 residues. This CDR3 reads CASSQLDRDNSPLHF. CDR3 nucleotides: TGCGCCAGCAGCCAACTTGACAGGGATAATTCACCCCTCCACTTT.

The V and J genes are TRBV4-1 and TRBJ1-4; D is possibly TRBD1 (5 bases). The CDR3 is 14 amino acids. Germline CDR1 and CDR2: MGHRA and YSYEKL. The V and J ends lost 10 bases and 6 bases respectively, with 18 bases between them. The CDR3 region is CATRAGQVDEKLFF. In DNA form, the CDR3 reads TGCGCCACCCGGGCAGGGCAGGTAGATGAAAAACTGTTTTTT.

The chain couples TRBV13 to TRBJ2-1; 8 bases line up with TRBD2. CDR3 length: 15 amino acids. J lost 1 base, V lost 4 bases, and 3 bases had no gene match. Germline assignment: CDR1 PRHDT and CDR2 FYEKMQ (reference sequence). The CDR3 DNA reads TGTGCCAGCAGCTCACGGGGGGGGTCCTACAATGAGCAGTTCTTC. This codes for CASSSRGGSYNEQFF.

The gene calls are TRBV2 and TRBJ1-1; D is perhaps TRBD1 (6 bases). Trimming took 4 bases from V and 6 from J, leaving 18 bases between them. The CDR3 is 15 residues long. Germline assignment: CDR1 SNHLY and CDR2 FYNNEI. The chain's CDR3 is CASSALNRADPEAFF. In DNA form, the CDR3 reads TGTGCCAGCAGTGCCCTGAACAGGGCTGATCCTGAAGCTTTCTTT.

The J gene is TRBJ1-3, the V gene TRBV9, with D perhaps TRBD1 (6 bases). Per the germline V gene, CDR1 is SGDLS and CDR2 is YYNGEE. The CDR3 sequence is 14 residues long. Trimming removed 4 bases from V and 5 bases from J, with 13 bases in between. This CDR3 is CASSPEDRRNTIYF. The CDR3 DNA sequence: TGTGCCAGCAGCCCAGAGGACAGAAGAAACACCATATATTTT.

J is TRBJ2-7 and V is TRBV30; weak D call: TRBD2 (7 bases). Germline CDR1 reads GTSNPN; CDR2 reads SVGIG (reference sequence). Trimming took off 2 bases at V and 2 bases at J, with 13 bases between the two ends. The CDR3 extends over 14 amino acids. The CDR3: CAWSFRGGTYEQYF. CDR3 in DNA: TGTGCCTGGAGTTTCAGGGGAGGGACCTACGAGCAGTACTTC.

V is TRBV4-1 and J is TRBJ1-2; possibly TRBD1 for D (5 bases). The CDR3 totals 16 residues. Germline CDR1 and CDR2: MGHRA and YSYEKL. V was cut by 1 base and J by 5 bases, with 17 bases left in between. The CDR3 nucleotides are TGCGCCAGCAGCCAAGGAACAGGCCTCGGGTGGTATGGCTACACCTTC. It yields the protein CASSQGTGLGWYGYTF.

This chain connects TRBV10-2 to TRBJ2-1; TRBD2 aligns across 11 bases. Germline-derived CDR1 and CDR2 are WSHSY and SAAADI. This CDR3 is built from 15 residues. J lost 7 bases, V lost 5 bases, and 7 bases had no gene match. The CDR3 region is CASSPPGTSGNEQFF. The CDR3 DNA sequence: TGCGCCAGCAGTCCCCCCGGGACTAGCGGTAATGAGCAGTTCTTC.

The chain links TRBV10-2 to TRBJ2-6; 7 nucleotides line up with TRBD1. Germline V gene lookup returns CDR1 WSHSY and CDR2 SAAADI. The length of the CDR3 is 18 residues. V dropped 5 bases and J dropped 0; count of bases not matched to a gene: 10. CDR3 nucleotides: TGCGCCAGCAGTAGCCGGGACAGCGTATTCTCTGGGGCCAACGTCCTGACTTTC. This translates into CASSSRDSVFSGANVLTF.

The chain recombines TRBV2 with TRBJ2-5; 7 nucleotides match TRBD2. This CDR3 contains 13 residues. Losses at the gene ends were 7 bases for V and 11 bases for J; bases not matched to a gene: 13. The V gene's germline CDR1 is SNHLY and CDR2 FYNNEI. This chain's CDR3 is CASTLLRAGVQYF. CDR3 nucleotides: TGTGCCAGCACCCTGCTTAGGGCGGGAGTTCAGTACTTC.

The chain is built from TRBV4-2 and TRBJ2-1; TRBD1 might be the D (6 bases). The germline V gene encodes CDR1 LGHNA and CDR2 YNFKEQ. V dropped 1 base and J dropped 4 bases, with 17 bases sitting between them. This CDR3 comprises 17 residues. CDR3 protein: CASSQGGRGQTYNEQFF. The DNA for the CDR3 is TGTGCCAGCAGCCAAGGGGGTAGAGGACAGACATACAATGAGCAGTTCTTC.

This CDR3 reads CASSGVPDSNQPQHF. The CDR3 nucleotides read TGTGCCAGCTCGGGGGTCCCAGATAGCAATCAGCCCCAGCATTTT. The V gene is TRBV2, the J gene TRBJ1-5, with D perhaps TRBD1 (5 bases). V was shortened by 8 bases and J by 0 bases, with 14 bases between the two germline ends. Germline V lookup: CDR1 SNHLY, CDR2 FYNNEI. The CDR3 sequence is 15 residues long.

CDR3 sequence: CAWSAVLGGGQPQHF. Here the CDR3 DNA reads TGTGCCTGGAGTGCCGTGTTGGGTGGAGGTCAGCCCCAGCATTTT. The chain uses TRBV30 and TRBJ1-5; the D is unclear. Germline CDR1 reads GTSNPN; CDR2 reads SVGIG (reference sequence). The CDR3 extends over 15 amino acids. Trimming pared 1 base from V and 6 bases from J, leaving 16 bases between.

J is TRBJ1-5 and V is TRBV4-2, with 7 bases lining up with TRBD1. This CDR3 has 14 residues. Per germline, CDR1 LGHNA and CDR2 YNFKEQ. Trimming cost V 3 bases and J 5 bases; bases outside gene matches: 4. CDR3 residues: CASSQWTGDQPQHF. The CDR3 DNA follows: TGTGCCAGCAGCCAGTGGACAGGTGATCAGCCCCAGCATTTT.

The table lists this clone with a few counts. The chain recombines TRBV11-2 with TRBJ2-7; 14 bases align to TRBD2. The germline V gene has CDR1 SGHAT and CDR2 FQNNGV. Trimming removed 4 bases from V and 2 bases from J; junction bases left unmatched: 4. This CDR3 is built from 16 residues. The CDR3 region is CASSSRLAGGPYEQYF. CDR3 nucleotides: TGTGCCAGCAGCTCGAGACTAGCGGGAGGGCCCTACGAGCAGTACTTC.

This chain joins TRBV4-3 and TRBJ2-3, with a possible D match to TRBD1 (6 bases). CDR3 length equals 17 residues. Trimming removed 1 base at V and 0 bases at J, with 14 bases between. CDR1 and CDR2 from the germline V gene are LGHNA and YSLEER. CDR3 coding DNA: TGCGCCAGCAGCCAAGGCATCTGGACAGCTAGCACAGATACGCAGTATTTT. Protein sequence: CASSQGIWTASTDTQYF.

This chain joins TRBV7-6 and TRBJ1-1; D not resolved. The ends were cut back, 7 bases at V and 7 bases at J, with 16 bases in the middle. Germline CDR1 reads SGHVS; CDR2 reads FNYEAQ. CDR3 size: 13 residues. The CDR3 sequence is CASTPLVRGEAFF. In DNA, the CDR3 is TGTGCCAGCACCCCTTTAGTACGAGGTGAAGCTTTCTTT.

In regard to this clone: Other DNA variants within this sample encode the same CDR3. The chain recombines TRBV19 with TRBJ2-5; TRBD2 is a possible D gene (6 bases). CDR1 and CDR2 from the germline V gene are LNHDA and SQIVND (reference sequence). The CDR3 has 11 amino acids. Trimming stripped 5 bases from V and 5 bases from J, with 6 bases between. The CDR3 DNA sequence: TGTGCCAGTAGTCGGGGGGAGACCCAGTACTTC. Amino acids: CASSRGETQYF.

Points on this clone: Additional DNA sequences in this sample encode the identical CDR3. V gene TRBV18 combines with J gene TRBJ2-2; TRBD1 agrees at 7 bases. Germline V CDR1 and CDR2: KGHSH, LQKENI. V trimming: 3 bases; J trimming: 0 bases; junction bases outside the gene matches: 1. The CDR3 loop spans 15 amino acids. The chain's CDR3 is CASSPGQTNTGELFF. The CDR3 DNA follows: TGTGCCAGCTCACCGGGACAGACGAACACCGGGGAGCTGTTTTTT.

This clone occurred a few times. The V call is TRBV2, the J call TRBJ2-7, with a tentative D call TRBD1 (6 bases). Trimming stripped 3 bases from V and 0 bases from J, with 9 bases between. CDR3 size: 14 residues. Germline V lookup: CDR1 SNHLY, CDR2 FYNNEI. CDR3: CASSEDSLSYEQYF. As DNA, the CDR3 is TGTGCCAGCAGTGAGGACAGCCTCTCCTACGAGCAGTACTTC. The full variable domain, completed using reference TRBV2 and TRBJ2-7, is EPEVTQTPSHQVTQMGQEVILRCVPISNHLYFYWYRQILGQKVEFLVSFYNNEISEKSEIFDDQFSVERPDGSNFTLKIRSTKLEDSAMYFCASSEDSLSYEQYFGPGTRLTVT.